Listed below are T cell receptor beta chains from one sample, sequenced in a study of blood T cell repertoires in COVID-19. Clones were sequenced by immunoSEQ multiplex PCR, and TCRdb holds only the in-frame ones, with some missing. The data contain about 7,800 clones, around 88% of them singletons. The specimen sequenced was peripheral blood. The source is a woman in her sixties or seventies with active COVID-19. CDR3s include the opening cysteine and the closing phenylalanine or tryptophan. Fields, in order: D gene, J gene, V gene, CDR3 length, CDR3 protein. D genes are given only for firm matches.

>.|TRBJ1-1|TRBV6-5|13
CASTLQSNTEAFF
>.|TRBJ2-5|TRBV15|14
CATSRDLSGEAQYF
>.|TRBJ2-7|TRBV10-3|12
CAISQGPWEEYF
>.|TRBJ1-6|TRBV29-1|13
CSARRTSDSPLHF
>TRBD1|TRBJ2-7|TRBV6-5|12
CASKGADYEQYF
>TRBD2|TRBJ2-7|TRBV7-2|15
CASSLGIAGTYEQYF
>TRBD1|TRBJ2-7|TRBV19|15
CASRAWTGDLYEQYF
>.|TRBJ2-3|TRBV9|14
CASSVGSGSNTQYF
>TRBD1|TRBJ1-1|TRBV27|15
CASSRQGRLNTEAFF
>TRBD2|TRBJ2-1|TRBV11-3|18
CASSFRRSGTSGGDEQFF
>TRBD1|TRBJ2-7|TRBV13|15
CASSSRDRGLSEQYF
>.|TRBJ2-3|TRBV5-5|15
CASSLARLSTDTQYF
>.|TRBJ2-3|TRBV28|14
CASTLTGGTDTQYF
>.|TRBJ1-2|TRBV29-1|13
CSARQETNYGYTF
>TRBD1|TRBJ1-3|TRBV6-6|13
CASQGANGNTIYF
>.|TRBJ1-1|TRBV5-6|13
CASSLQGPTEAFF
>.|TRBJ1-4|TRBV21-1|16
CAFPSGIRATNEKLFF
>.|TRBJ2-3|TRBV5-6|12
CASSLVKDTQYF
>.|TRBJ2-7|TRBV3-1/TRBV3-2|15
CASSQDYWGTYEQYF
>.|TRBJ1-1|TRBV6-6|14
CASRVDQGATEAFF
>TRBD2|TRBJ2-4|TRBV30|15
CAWSPRASGAVIQYF
>TRBD1|TRBJ2-7|TRBV6-4|13
CASSMMTGSQQYF
>TRBD1|TRBJ2-5|TRBV18|12
CASSQGAETQYF
>TRBD1|TRBJ1-4|TRBV19|17
CASSTRGLWETNEKLFF
>.|TRBJ2-7|TRBV6-2/TRBV6-3|14
CASSPRGERDEQYF
>TRBD2|TRBJ2-7|TRBV6-1|18
CASSEEGLAGRPSYEQYF
>.|TRBJ2-3|TRBV9|15
CASSVGTTSTDTQYF
>.|TRBJ2-7|TRBV3-1/TRBV3-2|14
CASSQFTGTYEQYF
>.|TRBJ1-1|TRBV10-3|12
CAVRGALLEAFF
>TRBD1|TRBJ1-2|TRBV29-1|13
CSVKDREDYGYTF
>.|TRBJ1-4|TRBV5-1|14
CASSPHAGTEKLFF
>TRBD1|TRBJ2-7|TRBV4-1|17
CASSQASTGGIPYEQYF
>TRBD2|TRBJ2-7|TRBV6-5|15
CASRGPSGGDYEQYF
>TRBD1|TRBJ2-7|TRBV5-6|16
CASSLDATGISYEQYF
>.|TRBJ2-5|TRBV7-7|16
CASSLGAGNKQETQYF
>.|TRBJ2-6|TRBV30|13
CAWSVTGANVLTF
>.|TRBJ1-2|TRBV24-1|15
CATSDWRQANYGYTF
>TRBD1|TRBJ1-1|TRBV6-4|14
CASLQGALNTEAFF
>.|TRBJ2-7|TRBV7-2|14
CASSSRGFQGEQYF
>.|TRBJ2-3|TRBV5-8|17
CASSLGSRAGRPDTQYF
>.|TRBJ1-1|TRBV18|14
CASSATTVNTEAFF
>TRBD1|TRBJ2-6|TRBV18|16
CAISGTGLSGANVLTF